This TCR beta chain is from a study of blood T cell repertoires in COVID-19. TCRdb's table, derived via immunoSEQ multiplex PCR, lists solely in-frame clones and lacks some. The sample records over 120,000 clones, around 89% being singletons. The material sequenced was peripheral blood. This receptor was obtained from a man aged 55 to 69 with active or convalescent COVID-19.

The CDR3 DNA reads TGTGCCAGTAACCGCGGGGGTACGGATTCACCCCTCCACTTT. As protein: CASNRGGTDSPLHF. This sequence joins TRBV19 and TRBJ1-6, with D possibly being TRBD1 (5 bases). Trimming pared 7 bases from V and 8 bases from J, leaving 15 bases between. Germline loops: CDR1 LNHDA, CDR2 SQIVND (reference sequence). This CDR3 is built from 14 residues.